This T cell receptor beta chain emerged from a study of blood T cell repertoires in COVID-19. Study-level background: Acute and convalescent COVID-19 specimens originated in the United States, Italy and Spain.

Authors' data handling: Using reference gene primer amplification, nucleated cell counts were estimated. Sequencing used immunoSEQ multiplex PCR; TCRdb keeps in-frame clones, though not all of them. That table is the source of V, J and clone size, and D and trimming were worked out from the DNA. The repertoire holds 55,000 to 65,000 clones, with 85% to 90% as singletons. This receptor was taken from a human donor with active COVID-19. The donor label of this sample is uncertain. Input material: peripheral blood.

CDR3 sequence (DNA): TGCGCCAGCAGCCAAGATTTGGCTAGCGGGAGGGGAAATACGCAGTATTTT. Its protein is CASSQDLASGRGNTQYF. This chain uses TRBV4-3 with TRBJ2-3; 12 positions match TRBD2. The germline V gene has CDR1 LGHNA and CDR2 YSLEER. The CDR3 is 17 amino acids. With V trimmed by 0 bases and J by 7 bases, 8 bases remained unmatched.